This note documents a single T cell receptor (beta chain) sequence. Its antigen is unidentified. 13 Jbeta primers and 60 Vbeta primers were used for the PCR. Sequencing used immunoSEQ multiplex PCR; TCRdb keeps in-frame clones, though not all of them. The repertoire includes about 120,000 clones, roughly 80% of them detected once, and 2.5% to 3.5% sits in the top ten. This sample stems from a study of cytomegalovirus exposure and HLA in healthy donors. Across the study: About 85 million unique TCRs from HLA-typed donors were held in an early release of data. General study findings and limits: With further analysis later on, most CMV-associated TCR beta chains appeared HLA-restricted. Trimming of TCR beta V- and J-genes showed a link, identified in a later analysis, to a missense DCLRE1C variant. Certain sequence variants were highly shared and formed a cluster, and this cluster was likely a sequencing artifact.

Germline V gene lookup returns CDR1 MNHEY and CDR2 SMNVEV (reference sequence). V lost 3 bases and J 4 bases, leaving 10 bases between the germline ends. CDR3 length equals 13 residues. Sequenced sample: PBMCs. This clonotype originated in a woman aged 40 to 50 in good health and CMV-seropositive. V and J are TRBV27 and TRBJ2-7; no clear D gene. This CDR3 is CASSFGQLYEQYF. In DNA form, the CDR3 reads TGTGCCAGCAGTTTTGGGCAGCTGTACGAGCAGTACTTC.